The present T cell receptor beta chain was sequenced within a study of technical replicates of blood from a handful of donors. The method was immunoSEQ multiplex PCR; TCRdb's version includes in-frame clones alone and lacks a portion of them. The sample records some 80,000 clones, 90% to 95% being singletons. J was trimmed by 3 bases and V by 4 bases; bases with no gene match: 11. CDR1 and CDR2 from the germline V gene are MGHRA and YSYEKL. CDR3 size: 17 residues. The sequence derives from a human donor in good health. The chain joins TRBV4-1 to TRBJ2-3; 9 bases match TRBD2. The source material was T cells isolated from PBMCs. CDR3 bases: TGCGCCAGCAGCCCACTTAGTAGTAGCGGGAGAACAGATACGCAGTATTTT. Translating gives CASSPLSSSGRTDTQYF.